Following are 18 T cell receptor beta chains from one sample sequenced in a study of blood T cell repertoires in COVID-19. Some clones are missing from TCRdb's copy, which holds only in-frame ones; the method was immunoSEQ multiplex PCR. This table has roughly 25,000 clones, 65% to 90% appearing once. Sequenced input: peripheral blood. The source is an elderly woman with acute or convalescent COVID-19.

The DNA for the CDR3 is TGCGCCAGCAGCCCGACGGGACAGGGGATGAACACTGAAGCTTTCTTT. Amino acids: CASSPTGQGMNTEAFF. The rearrangement joins TRBV5-1 to TRBJ1-1; 10 bases map to TRBD1. The germline V gene encodes CDR1 SGHRS and CDR2 YFSETQ. CDR3 size: 16 residues. V lost 4 bases to trimming and J lost 0 bases; unmatched junction nucleotides: 6.

The chain uses TRBV5-5 and TRBJ2-3; 10 bases are shared with TRBD2. The CDR3 spans 15 residues. Trimming removed 4 bases from V and 0 bases from J; junction bases left unmatched: 2. Looked up from germline, CDR1 is SGHKS and CDR2 is YYEKEE (reference sequence). The CDR3 sequence: CASSQLAGSTDTQYF. The CDR3 DNA reads as TGTGCCAGCAGCCAACTAGCGGGGAGCACAGATACGCAGTATTTT.

This rearrangement joins TRBV19 to TRBJ1-1, with 7 bases identical to TRBD1. Germline CDR1 and CDR2: LNHDA and SQIVND (reference sequence). The length of the CDR3 is 18 residues. With V trimmed by 10 bases and J by 5 bases, 25 bases remained unmatched. CDR3 sequence: CATQDLRGQTPLRTEAFF. For the CDR3, the DNA is TGTGCCACTCAAGACCTTCGGGGACAGACGCCCTTGAGGACTGAAGCTTTCTTT. The entire variable domain, with the rest obtained from reference TRBV19 and TRBJ1-1, is as follows: DGGITQSPKYLFRKEGQNVTLSCEQNLNHDAMYWYRQDPGQGLRLIYYSQIVNDFQKGDIAEGYSVSREKKESFPLTVTSAQKNPTAFYLCATQDLRGQTPLRTEAFFGQGTRLTVV.

The CDR3 nucleotides read TGTGCCAGCAGCTTGAATCCAGGGAATGAGCAGTTCTTC. As protein: CASSLNPGNEQFF. V usage is TRBV5-4 and J usage is TRBJ2-1, with D possibly matching TRBD1 (5 bases). Trimming cost V 1 base and J 7 bases, with 9 bases left between them. The CDR3 loop spans 13 amino acids. From germline, CDR1 is SGHNT and CDR2 YYREEE (reference sequence).

V is TRBV5-1 and J is TRBJ2-3; TRBD2 might be the D (6 bases). CDR1 and CDR2 from the germline V gene are SGHRS and YFSETQ. Between the trimmed V and J ends, which lost 3 bases and 4 bases, there was a span of 9 bases. The CDR3 loop spans 13 amino acids. CDR3 DNA: TGCGCCAGCAGCTCATCGGGGGCAGATACGCAGTATTTT. This translates into CASSSSGADTQYF.

The chain has TRBV6-5 and TRBJ1-2; D remains unclear. Between the trimmed V and J ends, which lost 2 bases and 6 bases, there was a span of 10 bases. The CDR3 contains 13 residues. Germline CDR1 MNHEY, CDR2 SVGAGI. The chain's CDR3 is CASSYRDIDGYTF. The CDR3 DNA sequence: TGTGCCAGCAGTTACCGGGATATCGATGGCTACACCTTC.

The chain combines TRBV28 with TRBJ1-5; tentative D call: TRBD1 (5 bases). Trimming left V 1 base short and J 5 bases short, with 9 bases between. This CDR3 has 14 residues. Germline V gene sequence: CDR1 MDHEN, CDR2 SYDVKM. CDR3 bases: TGTGCCAGCAGTTTATCCGGGGGGTATCAGCCCCAGCATTTT. As protein: CASSLSGGYQPQHF.

The table lists this clone with a count of one. The V and J genes are TRBV6-5 and TRBJ2-5; 12 bases fit TRBD2. CDR3 length: 14 amino acids. CDR1 and CDR2 from the germline V gene are MNHEY and SVGAGI. V shed 4 bases, J shed 6 bases, and the junction held 3 bases outside the gene matches. In DNA, the CDR3 is TGTGCCAGCAGTTTCGGACTAGCGGGGAAGACCCAGTACTTC. It encodes CASSFGLAGKTQYF.

This clone came up a few times. This rearrangement joins TRBV6-2 or TRBV6-3 to TRBJ2-1; weak D call: TRBD1 (5 bases). The length of the CDR3 is 14 residues. Trimming removed 4 bases at V and 8 bases at J, with 15 bases between. Germline V lookup: CDR1 MNHEY, CDR2 SVGEGT. CDR3 sequence (DNA): TGTGCCAGCAGTTTAGACTGGGGCAGCGATGAGCAGTTCTTC. Translating gives CASSLDWGSDEQFF.

V and J are TRBV4-2 and TRBJ1-6; D remains ambiguous. CDR1 and CDR2 (germline): LGHNA, YNFKEQ. This CDR3 has 14 residues. Trimming took 2 bases from V and 7 from J, leaving 9 bases between them. The CDR3 nucleotides are TGTGCCAGCAGCCAATATGAGGGAAATTCACCCCTCCACTTT. As protein: CASSQYEGNSPLHF.

V is TRBV27 and J is TRBJ1-6; no clear D. The V gene's germline CDR1 is MNHEY and CDR2 SMNVEV (reference sequence). V was shortened by 1 base and J by 4 bases, with 5 bases between the two germline ends. The CDR3 extends over 14 amino acids. CDR3 protein: CASSLFQYNSPLHF. CDR3 coding DNA: TGTGCCAGCAGTTTATTCCAGTATAATTCACCCCTCCACTTT.

The rearrangement joins TRBV7-6 to TRBJ2-5; TRBD2 agrees at 14 bases. With 3 bases clipped from V and 6 bases from J, the junction kept 15 bases outside the gene matches. Looked up from germline, CDR1 is SGHVS and CDR2 is FNYEAQ. CDR3 size: 19 residues. The CDR3 DNA reads TGTGCCAGCAGCTTTGGGGGGGTGACTAGCGGGAGGGATCAACAGACCCAGTACTTC. Its translation is CASSFGGVTSGRDQQTQYF.

The rearrangement links TRBV5-6 to TRBJ1-2; 7 bases line up with TRBD1. This CDR3 has 14 residues. Germline values: CDR1 SGHDT, CDR2 YYEEEE. J gave up 4 bases and V 4 bases, and 7 bases lay outside the gene matches. CDR3 loop: CASSEIGQAYGYTF. The CDR3 DNA follows: TGTGCCAGCAGCGAGATCGGACAGGCCTATGGCTACACCTTC.

The rearrangement joins TRBV6-5 to TRBJ1-1; 7 bases are shared with TRBD1. V lost 4 bases and J lost 8; bases outside the gene matches: 10. The CDR3 covers 14 residues. In germline, CDR1 is MNHEY, CDR2 SVGAGI. The CDR3 region is CASSLGTAIAEAFF. The CDR3 DNA reads as TGTGCCAGCAGTTTAGGGACAGCGATCGCAGAAGCTTTCTTT.

J is TRBJ1-4 and V is TRBV4-3; D not certain. The germline CDR1 and CDR2 sequences are LGHNA and YSLEER. The CDR3 spans 14 residues. Trimming cost V 6 bases and J 7 bases, with 15 bases left between them. CDR3 DNA: TGCGCCAGCAGTTTACAGAGTTACGGTGAAAAACTGTTTTTT. As protein: CASSLQSYGEKLFF.

The V gene is TRBV4-2, the J gene TRBJ1-2; D is ambiguous. Germline-derived CDR1 and CDR2 are LGHNA and YNFKEQ. The CDR3 contains 14 residues. Trimming removed 4 bases at V and 7 bases at J, with 16 bases between. In DNA, the CDR3 is TGTGCCAGCAGCCCCTCTCCAGCCACAGCTGGCTACACCTTC. Its protein product is CASSPSPATAGYTF.

The chain is built from TRBV5-1 and TRBJ2-1; the D is unclear. V dropped 5 bases and J dropped 1 base, with 13 bases sitting between them. Germline assignment: CDR1 SGHRS and CDR2 YFSETQ. The CDR3 contains 15 residues. In nucleotides, the CDR3 is TGCGCCAGCAGTCCCACTTCGCGATCCTACAATGAGCAGTTCTTC. It encodes CASSPTSRSYNEQFF.

DNA of the CDR3: TGTGCCAGCGGGGGGACAGGGCAAAATGAGCAGTTCTTC. It is translated as CASGGTGQNEQFF. This chain joins TRBV2 and TRBJ2-1; 9 bases are a match to TRBD1. The junction had 6 bases not matched to a gene; V was cut back by 8 bases and J by 7 bases. The CDR3 totals 13 residues. The germline CDR1 and CDR2 sequences are SNHLY and FYNNEI. Supplemented by reference TRBV2 and TRBJ2-1, the full variable domain reads EPEVTQTPSHQVTQMGQEVILRCVPISNHLYFYWYRQILGQKVEFLVSFYNNEISEKSEIFDDQFSVERPDGSNFTLKIRSTKLEDSAMYFCASGGTGQNEQFFGPGTRLTVL.